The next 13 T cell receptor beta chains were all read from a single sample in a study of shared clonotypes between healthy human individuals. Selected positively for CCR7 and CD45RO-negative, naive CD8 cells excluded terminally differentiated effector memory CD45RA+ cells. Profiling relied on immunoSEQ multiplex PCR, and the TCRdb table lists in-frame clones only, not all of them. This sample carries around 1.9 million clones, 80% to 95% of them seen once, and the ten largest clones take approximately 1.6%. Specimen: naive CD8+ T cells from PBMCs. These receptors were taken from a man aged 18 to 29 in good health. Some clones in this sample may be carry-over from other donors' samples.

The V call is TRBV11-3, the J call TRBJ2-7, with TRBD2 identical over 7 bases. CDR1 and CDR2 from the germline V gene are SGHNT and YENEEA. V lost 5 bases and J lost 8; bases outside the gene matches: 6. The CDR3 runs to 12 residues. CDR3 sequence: CASSLPRGKQYF. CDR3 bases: TGTGCCAGCAGCCTTCCGCGGGGGAAGCAGTACTTC.

The CDR3 coding sequence is TGTGCCAGCAGCTTGGACAGGAGCTCCTACGAGCAGTACTTC. Translated, it gives CASSLDRSSYEQYF. The chain has TRBV7-6 and TRBJ2-7; 7 nucleotides align to TRBD1. The germline V gene encodes CDR1 SGHVS and CDR2 FNYEAQ. V lost 3 bases to trimming and J lost 0 bases; unmatched junction nucleotides: 2. This CDR3 region has 14 residues.

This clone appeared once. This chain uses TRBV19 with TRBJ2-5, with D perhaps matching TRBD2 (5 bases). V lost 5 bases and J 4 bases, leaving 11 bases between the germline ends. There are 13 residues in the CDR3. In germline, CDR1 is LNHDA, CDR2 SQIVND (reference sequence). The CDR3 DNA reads TGTGCCAGTAGTGACTTTGGGAGAGAGACCCAGTACTTC. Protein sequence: CASSDFGRETQYF. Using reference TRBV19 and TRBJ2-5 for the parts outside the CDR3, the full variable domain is DGGITQSPKYLFRKEGQNVTLSCEQNLNHDAMYWYRQDPGQGLRLIYYSQIVNDFQKGDIAEGYSVSREKKESFPLTVTSAQKNPTAFYLCASSDFGRETQYFGPGTRLLVL.

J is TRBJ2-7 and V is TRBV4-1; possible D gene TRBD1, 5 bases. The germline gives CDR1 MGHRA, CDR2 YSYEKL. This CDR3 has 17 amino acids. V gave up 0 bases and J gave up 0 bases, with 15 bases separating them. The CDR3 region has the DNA TGCGCCAGCAGCCAAGACTTCCCCCAGGGCAGCTCCTACGAGCAGTACTTC. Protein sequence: CASSQDFPQGSSYEQYF.

This CDR3 is CASSHYRDRGTPEAFF. The CDR3 coding sequence is TGTGCCAGCAGCCATTACCGGGACAGGGGGACCCCTGAAGCTTTCTTT. The rearrangement uses TRBV14 and TRBJ1-1, with 11 bases identical to TRBD1. V trimming: 3 bases; J trimming: 6 bases; junction bases outside the gene matches: 9. Germline CDR1 SGHDN, CDR2 FVKESK. CDR3 length equals 16 residues.

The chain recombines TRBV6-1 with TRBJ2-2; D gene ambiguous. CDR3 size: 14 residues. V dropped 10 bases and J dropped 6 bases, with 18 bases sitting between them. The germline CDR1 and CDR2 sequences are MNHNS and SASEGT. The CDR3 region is CATSGFKKAGELFF. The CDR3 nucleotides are TGTGCCACCTCCGGGTTCAAGAAGGCCGGGGAGCTGTTTTTT.

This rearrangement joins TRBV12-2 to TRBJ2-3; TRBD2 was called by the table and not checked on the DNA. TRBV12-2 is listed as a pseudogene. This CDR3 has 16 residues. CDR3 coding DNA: TGTGCAAGTCGCTTACCCGGGACTTACTTGAAAGATACGCAGTATTTT. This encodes CASRLPGTYLKDTQYF.

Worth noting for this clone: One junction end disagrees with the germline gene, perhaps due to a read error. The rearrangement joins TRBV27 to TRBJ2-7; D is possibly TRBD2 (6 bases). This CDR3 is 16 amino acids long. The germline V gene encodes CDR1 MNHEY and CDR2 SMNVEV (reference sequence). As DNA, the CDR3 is TGTGCCAGCAGCTTATCTGGGGGAGGTCTTACCTACGAGCAGTACTTC. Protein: CASSLSGGGLTYEQYF.

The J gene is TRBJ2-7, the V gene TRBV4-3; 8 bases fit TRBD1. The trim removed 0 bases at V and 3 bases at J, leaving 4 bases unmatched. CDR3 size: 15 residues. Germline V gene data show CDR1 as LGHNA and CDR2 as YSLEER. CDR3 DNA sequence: TGCGCCAGCAGCCAAGAGGACAGGGTGAACTACGAGCAGTACTTC. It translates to CASSQEDRVNYEQYF.

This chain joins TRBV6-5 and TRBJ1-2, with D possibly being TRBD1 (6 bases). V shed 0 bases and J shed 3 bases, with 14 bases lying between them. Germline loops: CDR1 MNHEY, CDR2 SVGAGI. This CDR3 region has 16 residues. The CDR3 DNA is TGTGCCAGCAGTTACTCCGGGGGGCTGAAGTACTATGGCTACACCTTC. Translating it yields CASSYSGGLKYYGYTF.

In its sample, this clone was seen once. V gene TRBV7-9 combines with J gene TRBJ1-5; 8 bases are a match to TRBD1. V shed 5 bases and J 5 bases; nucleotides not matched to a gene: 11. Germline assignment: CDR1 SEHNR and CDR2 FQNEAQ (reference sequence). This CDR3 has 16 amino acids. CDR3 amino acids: CASSLGQGVGDQPQHF. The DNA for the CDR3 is TGTGCCAGCAGCCTCGGACAGGGCGTCGGGGATCAGCCCCAGCATTTT.

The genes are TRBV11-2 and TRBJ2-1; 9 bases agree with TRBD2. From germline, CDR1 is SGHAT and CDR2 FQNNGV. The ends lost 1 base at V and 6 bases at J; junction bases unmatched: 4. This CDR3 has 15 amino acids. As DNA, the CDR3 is TGTGCCAGCAGCTTAGCATGGCGGGAGGGCAATGAGCAGTTCTTC. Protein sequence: CASSLAWREGNEQFF.

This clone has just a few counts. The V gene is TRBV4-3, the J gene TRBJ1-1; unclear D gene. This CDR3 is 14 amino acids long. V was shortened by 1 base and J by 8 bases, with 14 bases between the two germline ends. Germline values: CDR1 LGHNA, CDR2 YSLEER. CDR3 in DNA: TGCGCCAGCAGCCAAGGGGTAGTGGGGAGAGAAGCTTTCTTT. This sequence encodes CASSQGVVGREAFF.